Here is one T cell receptor (beta chain) with its context. After constant-region reverse-primer amplification, full-length variable regions underwent semi-nested PCR with Nested Universal Primer A. Each CDR3 protein gets one entry after TCRdb re-called the 5' RACE reads with MiXCR. The sample records approximately 6,500 distinct CDR3 sequences, around 37% being singletons. Losses at the gene ends were 7 bases for V and 0 bases for J; bases not matched to a gene: 4. Germline assignment: CDR1 SQVTM and CDR2 ANQGSEA. This CDR3 is 13 amino acids long. The clonotype was recovered from a female donor with breast cancer. Sequencing input: memory CD4+ T cells sorted from blood. Described subset: memory CD4+ T cells, CD4+CD45RO+CD25-. The genes are TRBV29-1 and TRBJ1-1; 8 bases fit TRBD1. The CDR3 is CSAKTGVNTEAFF. For the CDR3, the DNA is TGCAGCGCAAAGACAGGGGTGAACACTGAAGCTTTCTTT.